This passage covers 23 T cell receptor beta chains from one sample sequenced in a study of cytomegalovirus exposure and HLA in healthy donors. 13 Jbeta primers and 60 Vbeta primers were used for the PCR. Sequenced by immunoSEQ multiplex PCR; TCRdb stores in-frame clones only, minus some. Of around 130,000 clones in the sample, about 74% were seen once. Sequencing was done on a sample of PBMCs. The receptors originated from a woman in her forties or fifties in good health and CMV-seropositive.

The rearrangement joins TRBV18 to TRBJ2-7; 11 bases line up with TRBD2. The CDR3 loop spans 15 amino acids. Trimming removed 3 bases from V and 5 bases from J; junction bases left unmatched: 6. Germline assignment: CDR1 KGHSH and CDR2 LQKENI. For the CDR3, the DNA is TGTGCCAGCTCACCCGGCACTAGCGGGGGCCACGAGCAGTACTTC. It specifies CASSPGTSGGHEQYF. The full variable domain, its missing parts supplied by reference TRBV18 and TRBJ2-7, is NAGVMQNPRHLVRRRGQEARLRCSPMKGHSHVYWYRQLPEEGLKFMVYLQKENIIDESGMPKERFSAEFPKEGPSILRIQQVVRGDSAAYFCASSPGTSGGHEQYFGPGTRLTVT.

The chain is built from TRBV19 and TRBJ2-5, with a possible D match to TRBD2 (5 bases). V was pared by 3 bases and J by 1 base, with 15 bases between. The CDR3 has 16 residues. Per the germline V gene, CDR1 is LNHDA and CDR2 is SQIVND (reference sequence). CDR3 residues: CASSMPRGLSQETQYF. CDR3 nucleotide sequence: TGTGCCAGTAGTATGCCCCGAGGGTTGTCCCAAGAGACCCAGTACTTC.

In this sample, this clone turned up once. The rearrangement links TRBV7-8 to TRBJ2-5; 8 bases match TRBD2. V was pared by 6 bases and J by 4 bases, with 10 bases of the junction left unmatched. Germline V gene sequence: CDR1 SGHVS, CDR2 FQNEAQ. This CDR3 is built from 15 residues. CDR3 nucleotides: TGTGCCAGCAGTCCTTCGGGGACTAGGAGAGAGACCCAGTACTTC. Its translation: CASSPSGTRRETQYF. Together with reference TRBV7-8 and TRBJ2-5, the CDR3 gives the full variable domain: GAGVSQSPRYKVAKRGQDVALRCDPISGHVSLFWYQQALGQGPEFLTYFQNEAQLDKSGLPSDRFFAERPEGSVSTLKIQRTQQEDSAVYLCASSPSGTRRETQYFGPGTRLLVL.

This clone was seen only once. V gene TRBV7-8 combines with J gene TRBJ1-5; 10 nucleotides line up with TRBD1. With 5 bases clipped from V and 2 bases from J, the junction kept 12 bases outside the gene matches. Germline values: CDR1 SGHVS, CDR2 FQNEAQ. CDR3 length equals 18 residues. CDR3 residues: CASSPWRIGQGGNQPQHF. The CDR3 bases are TGTGCCAGCAGCCCGTGGAGAATAGGACAGGGGGGCAATCAGCCCCAGCATTTT.

The genes are TRBV6-6 and TRBJ1-2; no firm D call. Per the germline V gene, CDR1 is MNHNY and CDR2 is SVGAGI (reference sequence). V lost 6 bases and J 1 base, leaving 9 bases between the germline ends. This CDR3 is built from 13 residues. The CDR3 loop reads CASRPQNNYGYTF. CDR3 nucleotide sequence: TGTGCCAGCAGACCCCAGAATAACTATGGCTACACCTTC.

The chain combines TRBV5-4 with TRBJ1-1; D remains ambiguous. The CDR3 loop spans 14 amino acids. The germline V and J ends were trimmed by 3 bases and 0 bases, with 9 bases remaining between them. The germline V gene encodes CDR1 SGHNT and CDR2 YYREEE (reference sequence). CDR3 residues: CASSSREMNTEAFF. CDR3 in DNA: TGTGCCAGCAGCTCCCGTGAGATGAACACTGAAGCTTTCTTT.

This clone has a single count. DNA of the CDR3: TGTGCCACCAGCAGAGAGACAGGGTGGTATGGCTACACCTTC. This encodes CATSRETGWYGYTF. The gene calls are TRBV15 and TRBJ1-2, with 7 bases lining up with TRBD1. This CDR3 region has 14 residues. Trimming removed 0 bases from V and 5 bases from J; junction bases left unmatched: 3. Germline CDR1 is LNHNV and CDR2 is YYDKDF (reference sequence).

The CDR3 protein is CASSRLTGDAGNTIYF. The CDR3, as DNA: TGTGCCAGTAGTAGGTTAACAGGGGACGCCGGAAACACCATATATTTT. V usage is TRBV19 and J usage is TRBJ1-3; 7 nucleotides line up with TRBD1. The CDR3 length is 16 residues. V dropped 4 bases and J dropped 4; count of bases not matched to a gene: 10. Germline V CDR1 and CDR2: LNHDA, SQIVND (reference sequence).

This clone has just a few counts. The chain couples TRBV27 to TRBJ1-5, with D unresolved. Germline CDR1 is MNHEY and CDR2 is SMNVEV (reference sequence). Deletions cut 4 bases from V and 4 bases from J, with 5 bases between. The CDR3 has 12 amino acids. The CDR3 protein is CASSSLNQPQHF. The CDR3 DNA sequence: TGTGCCAGCAGTTCCCTTAATCAGCCCCAGCATTTT.

The chain employs TRBV5-1 and TRBJ1-2; D call uncertain. V shed 0 bases and J shed 7 bases, with 10 bases lying between them. Germline lookup yields CDR1 SGHRS and CDR2 YFSETQ. CDR3 length: 13 amino acids. The CDR3 sequence: CASSLDGESGYTF. CDR3 sequence (DNA): TGCGCCAGCAGCTTGGACGGGGAAAGTGGCTACACCTTC. The full variable domain, rest sourced from reference TRBV5-1 and TRBJ1-2, is KAGVTQTPRYLIKTRGQQVTLSCSPISGHRSVSWYQQTPGQGLQFLFEYFSETQRNKGNFPGRFSGRQFSNSRSEMNVSTLELGDSALYLCASSLDGESGYTFGSGTRLTVV.

The V gene is TRBV25-1, the J gene TRBJ2-1; D is possibly TRBD2 (5 bases). This CDR3 comprises 12 residues. Germline-derived CDR1 and CDR2 are MGHDK and SYGVNS. V lost 8 bases, J lost 12 bases, and 17 bases lay in between. The CDR3 reads CASQIDMAGQFF. The CDR3 bases are TGTGCCAGCCAAATTGATATGGCGGGGCAGTTCTTC.

This clone turned up a few times. The genes are TRBV4-1 and TRBJ2-5; 9 bases match TRBD2. Germline CDR1 and CDR2: MGHRA and YSYEKL. After removal of 3 bases from V and 0 bases from J, the junction contained 8 bases not matched to a gene. The CDR3 has 17 residues. CDR3 coding DNA: TGCGCCAGCAGCCACCCTAAGCGGGGGGATCACCAAGAGACCCAGTACTTC. Its protein is CASSHPKRGDHQETQYF.

The V call is TRBV7-2, the J call TRBJ1-1; possibly TRBD1 for D (5 bases). Germline loops: CDR1 SGHTA, CDR2 FQGNSA. The CDR3 totals 15 residues. Trimming cost V 5 bases and J 1 base, with 14 bases left between them. This CDR3 reads CASSLGGGANTEAFF. CDR3 nucleotide sequence: TGTGCCAGCAGCCTGGGGGGGGGTGCGAACACTGAAGCTTTCTTT.

This clone came up a few times. This sequence joins TRBV11-3 and TRBJ2-7, with D perhaps matching TRBD1 (6 bases). Trimming left V 2 bases short and J 3 bases short, with 20 bases between. This CDR3 comprises 17 residues. Per the germline V gene, CDR1 is SGHNT and CDR2 is YENEEA. The CDR3 nucleotides are TGTGCCAGCAGCTTAACCCCGCGACAGGAATATTGCTACGAGCAGTACTTC. Amino acids: CASSLTPRQEYCYEQYF.

The V and J genes are TRBV6-1 and TRBJ1-1, with 7 positions matching TRBD1. This CDR3 contains 14 residues. V shed 6 bases, J shed 1 base, and the junction held 5 bases outside the gene matches. Looked up from germline, CDR1 is MNHNS and CDR2 is SASEGT. The DNA for the CDR3 is TGTGCCAGCAGCCCCGGGACAGCGAACACTGAAGCTTTCTTT. The encoded protein is CASSPGTANTEAFF.

The gene calls are TRBV5-4 and TRBJ2-7; TRBD1 matches 8 bases. This CDR3 is 14 amino acids long. Germline assignment: CDR1 SGHNT and CDR2 YYREEE (reference sequence). Trimming removed 2 bases from V and 5 bases from J; junction bases left unmatched: 6. The CDR3 reads CASSLFRGQNEQYF. The DNA for the CDR3 is TGTGCCAGCAGCTTATTCAGGGGGCAAAACGAGCAGTACTTC.

V usage is TRBV7-9 and J usage is TRBJ2-5; 7 nucleotides align to TRBD1. Gene TRBJ2-7 matches the end of the DNA better, so the J call may be wrong. The CDR3 loop spans 14 amino acids. Germline assignment: CDR1 SEHNR and CDR2 FQNEAQ (reference sequence). CDR3 residues: CASSYDRVPYEQYF. In DNA, the CDR3 is TGTGCCAGCAGCTACGACAGGGTTCCCTACGAGCAGTACTTC.

This clone turned up a few times. The genes are TRBV10-3 and TRBJ1-2; tentatively, D is TRBD1 (5 bases). The CDR3 covers 13 residues. CDR1 and CDR2 (germline): ENHRY, SYGVKD. In DNA, the CDR3 is TGTGCAATTGGTGAAGGTCAGGGCTATGGCTACACCTTC. Its protein is CAIGEGQGYGYTF.

This chain uses TRBV11-3 with TRBJ2-3; 12 bases align to TRBD1. The CDR3 totals 16 residues. V lost 5 bases, J lost 3 bases, and 6 bases stayed unmatched. The germline V gene encodes CDR1 SGHNT and CDR2 YENEEA. CDR3 DNA: TGTGCCAGCAGCCTAGGGGGACAGGGGGCAACAGATACGCAGTATTTT. Translating gives CASSLGGQGATDTQYF.

The chain joins TRBV5-1 to TRBJ1-6; the match to TRBD1 covers 12 bases. After removal of 7 bases from V and 7 bases from J, the junction contained 9 bases not matched to a gene. This CDR3 comprises 16 residues. Germline-derived CDR1 and CDR2 are SGHRS and YFSETQ. The CDR3 DNA is TGCGCCAGCTCCTGGGACAGGGGGCTAATCAATTCACCCCTCCACTTT. Protein product: CASSWDRGLINSPLHF. Combining the CDR3 with reference TRBV5-1 and TRBJ1-6 gives the whole variable domain KAGVTQTPRYLIKTRGQQVTLSCSPISGHRSVSWYQQTPGQGLQFLFEYFSETQRNKGNFPGRFSGRQFSNSRSEMNVSTLELGDSALYLCASSWDRGLINSPLHFGNGTRLTVT.

The chain links TRBV19 to TRBJ2-7; no firm D call. V lost 3 bases, J lost 2 bases, and 11 bases lay in between. Germline V gene lookup returns CDR1 LNHDA and CDR2 SQIVND (reference sequence). This CDR3 is built from 14 residues. For the CDR3, the DNA is TGTGCCAGTAGTATGCCAGAAGATCCCTACGAGCAGTACTTC. Translated, it gives CASSMPEDPYEQYF.

V gene TRBV20-1 combines with J gene TRBJ1-2, with D unresolved. V was clipped by 6 bases and J by 11 bases, with 16 bases between them. The CDR3 contains 11 residues. CDR1 and CDR2 from the germline V gene are DFQATT and SNEGSKA (reference sequence). DNA for the CDR3: TGCAGTGCCCAACGCCCGCCGGGGTACACCTTC. This codes for CSAQRPPGYTF.

A remark on this clone: A read error may account for a junction end that differs from germline. The V and J genes are TRBV6-5 and TRBJ1-6; D gene unclear. CDR1 MNHEY and CDR2 SVGAGI come from the germline V gene. The CDR3 is made up of 16 amino acids. CDR3 coding DNA: TGTGCCCGCAGTTATAAGGAGACCAGACGGAATTCACCCCTCCACTTT. It codes for CARSYKETRRNSPLHF.